The TCR beta chain under discussion was sequenced for a study of CD8 T cell repertoires and HIV-1 epitope variants. Study observations and caveats: Six of nine antigen-specific clonotypes appeared cross-reactive to autologous or escape variants.

Comment on this clone: As yet, its antigen is unknown.

Clones were sequenced by immunoSEQ multiplex PCR, and TCRdb holds only the in-frame ones, with some missing. The repertoire holds 4,000 to 6,000 clones, with approximately 66% as singletons. Sequenced: cultured CD8+ T cells derived from PBMCs. This TCR derives from a male donor with HIV.

The chain's CDR3 is CASSIGGGVTDTQYF. DNA for the CDR3: TGTGCCAGTAGTATAGGGGGGGGAGTTACAGATACGCAGTATTTT. The gene calls are TRBV19 and TRBJ2-3, with 7 bases fitting TRBD2. V lost 1 base to trimming and J lost 3 bases; unmatched junction nucleotides: 4. Germline V gives CDR1 LNHDA, CDR2 SQIVND (reference sequence). The CDR3 consists of 15 residues.